One and the same sample provided the 8 T cell receptor beta chains below, sequenced in a study of T cells in Graves' hyperthyroidism and ophthalmopathy. The TCR beta CDR3 regions underwent amplification using RNA transcripts as the source. The TCR CDR3 was amplified in a first-round RT-PCR using the HTBI primer set. MiXCR, applied by TCRdb to the multiplex PCR reads, yields one record per CDR3 protein. The sample includes hundreds of thousands of distinct CDR3 sequences, around 16% seen only once; the top ten take almost 8%. Input material: blood. Receptors originate from a woman aged 18 to 35 with Graves' hyperthyroidism.

This clonotype has a count of ten or more. The rearrangement uses TRBV9 and TRBJ2-3; 8 bases match TRBD2. Germline CDR1 reads SGDLS; CDR2 reads YYNGEE. The CDR3 consists of 16 residues. J gave up 5 bases and V 0 bases, and 8 bases lay outside the gene matches. The CDR3 coding sequence is TGTGCCAGCAGCGTAGGTCATAGCGGGGCGGGAGATACGCAGTATTTT. As protein: CASSVGHSGAGDTQYF.

This clonotype was detected ten times or more. The chain is built from TRBV3-1 and TRBJ2-7; either TRBD1 or TRBD2 may supply D (5 bases each). CDR1 is LGHDT, CDR2 YNNKEL, per germline (reference sequence). Trimming removed 3 bases from V and 7 bases from J, with 16 bases in between. CDR3 length: 14 residues. This CDR3 is CASSQGDPTGEQYF. The CDR3 coding sequence is TGTGCCAGCAGCCAGGGGGACCCGACGGGGGAGCAGTACTTC.

Only a few counts were recorded for this clonotype. The chain employs TRBV14 and TRBJ2-5; possibly TRBD1 or TRBD2 for D (5 bases each). CDR1 and CDR2 (germline): SGHDN, FVKESK. The V end lost 4 bases, the J end lost 5 bases, and 20 bases lay between the germline ends. The length of the CDR3 is 16 residues. CDR3: CASSRIPGPLIETQYF. The CDR3 DNA reads as TGTGCCAGCAGCCGTATTCCGGGACCCCTTATCGAGACCCAGTACTTC.

In nucleotides, the CDR3 is TGTGCCTGGACCACACAGGGAGACTATGGCTACACCTTC. Protein product: CAWTTQGDYGYTF. The J gene is TRBJ1-2, the V gene TRBV30, with TRBD1 as a possible D gene (6 bases). Trimming removed 4 bases at V and 3 bases at J, with 12 bases between. Germline CDR1 GTSNPN, CDR2 SVGIG (reference sequence). This CDR3 is 13 amino acids long.

Many counts were recorded for this clonotype. The chain is built from TRBV10-3 and TRBJ2-5, with unresolved D. The CDR3 is 15 residues long. CDR1 is ENHRY and CDR2 is SYGVKD in the germline V gene. V gave up 2 bases and J gave up 4 bases, with 14 bases separating them. CDR3 sequence: CAISELPPPRETQYF. The CDR3 DNA follows: TGTGCCATCAGTGAGCTACCGCCACCCAGAGAGACCCAGTACTTC.

The chain combines TRBV18 with TRBJ2-2; 13 nucleotides line up with TRBD2. Germline CDR1 and CDR2: KGHSH and LQKENI. V gave up 3 bases and J gave up 4 bases; unmatched junction bases: 11. The CDR3 has 19 residues. CDR3 nucleotides: TGTGCCAGCTCACCGGGACTAGCGGGACCTTCCCCGGGCACCGGGGAGCTGTTTTTT. Encoded protein: CASSPGLAGPSPGTGELFF.

There are many counts of this clonotype. V is TRBV6-1 and J is TRBJ1-1; TRBD1 matches at 9 bases. Trimming took 6 bases from V and 4 from J; bases not matched to a gene: 9. CDR3 size: 15 residues. The germline CDR1 and CDR2 sequences are MNHNS and SASEGT. CDR3 sequence (DNA): TGTGCCAGCAGACCCCCACAGGGGGCGCCCACTGAAGCTTTCTTT. Its protein is CASRPPQGAPTEAFF.

This clonotype was seen many times. The chain carries TRBV12-3 or TRBV12-4 and TRBJ1-1; D perhaps matches TRBD1 (6 bases). V was pared by 7 bases and J by 1 base, with 13 bases between. CDR3 size: 14 residues. This chain's CDR3 is CASTPGGPNTEAFF. In DNA, the CDR3 is TGTGCCAGCACCCCGGGGGGCCCGAACACTGAAGCTTTCTTT.